The 18 T cell receptor beta chains below all came from one sample that was sequenced in a study of T cell repertoires in cytomegalovirus infection. One entry per CDR3 protein, called by TCRdb with MiXCR from the reads. The profile covers about 570,000 distinct CDR3 sequences, with roughly 43% appearing a single time and 48% taken by the ten largest. No antigens are known for them. Sequencing was performed on cultured PBMCs, taken from culture after CMV antigen stimulation. The receptors originated from a human donor in good health (CMV status not recorded). Some clones in this sample may be carry-over from other donors' samples.

Only a few counts were recorded for this clonotype. The chain uses TRBV4-1 and TRBJ2-3; a weak D match, TRBD1 (5 bases). CDR3 length equals 15 residues. Germline CDR1 reads MGHRA; CDR2 reads YSYEKL. V dropped 0 bases and J dropped 3 bases, with 10 bases sitting between them. The CDR3 sequence is CASSQDMAGTDTQYF. Written as DNA, the CDR3 is TGCGCCAGCAGCCAAGATATGGCAGGGACAGATACGCAGTATTTT.

The chain carries TRBV4-1 and TRBJ2-1; 14 nucleotides match TRBD2. J gave up 8 bases and V 4 bases, and 10 bases lay outside the gene matches. The CDR3 has 17 residues. Per the germline V gene, CDR1 is MGHRA and CDR2 is YSYEKL. The CDR3 region has the DNA TGCGCCAGCAGCCCGACCCCCGGGACTAGCGGGAGCGATGAGCAGTTCTTC. Translating gives CASSPTPGTSGSDEQFF.

J is TRBJ2-4 and V is TRBV30, with 7 bases matching TRBD1. With V trimmed by 1 base and J by 0 bases, 15 bases remained unmatched. The CDR3 loop spans 19 amino acids. The germline CDR1 and CDR2 sequences are GTSNPN and SVGIG (reference sequence). CDR3 in DNA: TGTGCCTGGAGTGGAGCTCAGGGGGTCCGGGACGGAGCCAAAAACATTCAGTACTTC. Translating gives CAWSGAQGVRDGAKNIQYF.

The J gene is TRBJ2-1, the V gene TRBV11-1; 10 positions agree with TRBD2. The junction had 8 bases not matched to a gene; V was cut back by 0 bases and J by 9 bases. This CDR3 is 16 amino acids long. CDR1 is SGHAT and CDR2 is FQDESV in the germline V gene (reference sequence). This CDR3 reads CASSLAGLAGVGEQFF. Written as DNA, the CDR3 is TGTGCCAGCAGCTTAGCGGGGCTAGCGGGAGTTGGTGAGCAGTTCTTC. The full variable domain, rest sourced from reference TRBV11-1 and TRBJ2-1, is EAEVAQSPRYKITEKSQAVAFWCDPISGHATLYWYRQILGQGPELLVQFQDESVVDDSQLPKDRFSAERLKGVDSTLKIQPAELGDSAMYLCASSLAGLAGVGEQFFGPGTRLTVL.

Worth noting for this clonotype: The conserved phenylalanine or tryptophan is not found at the CDR3 terminus, so this likely reflects a read error. This chain links TRBV7-2 with TRBJ2-7; D not certain. Trimming removed 5 bases from V and 7 bases from J, with 12 bases in between. The CDR3 totals 12 residues. CDR1 is SGHTA and CDR2 is FQGNSA in the germline V gene. The CDR3: CASSRQSNEQYI. As DNA, the CDR3 is TGTGCCAGCAGCCGCCAGAGCAATGAGCAGTACATC.

This chain's CDR3 is CASSLPGSGNTIYF. DNA for the CDR3: TGTGCCAGCAGCCTCCCGGGCTCTGGAAACACCATATATTTT. The chain links TRBV7-2 to TRBJ1-3; D is ambiguous. CDR3 length equals 14 residues. The V end lost 5 bases, the J end lost 0 bases, and 8 bases lay between the germline ends. Germline assignment: CDR1 SGHTA and CDR2 FQGNSA.

A few counts support this clonotype. The chain joins TRBV20-1 to TRBJ2-5, with TRBD2 as a possible D gene (7 bases). Germline assignment: CDR1 DFQATT and CDR2 SNEGSKA (reference sequence). The CDR3 is 15 amino acids. The ends were cut back, 3 bases at V and 6 bases at J, with 20 bases in the middle. The CDR3, as DNA: TGCAGTGCTAGGGATCGCGCGGGGGCTCAGAAGACCCAGTACTTC. Translation: CSARDRAGAQKTQYF.

This clonotype has a handful of counts. This rearrangement joins TRBV7-2 to TRBJ2-6, with D possibly being TRBD2 (6 bases). The V gene's germline CDR1 is SGHTA and CDR2 FQGNSA. Trimming left V 7 bases short and J 2 bases short, with 21 bases between. The CDR3 sequence is 18 residues long. The CDR3 nucleotides read TGTGCCAGCACCCAAAGTGGGTGGGAGGCGACTGGGGCCAACGTCCTGACTTTC. Translation: CASTQSGWEATGANVLTF.

The chain couples TRBV9 to TRBJ2-3; D not resolved. The CDR3 sequence is 13 residues long. Trimming removed 0 bases at V and 0 bases at J, with 2 bases between. Germline V CDR1 and CDR2: SGDLS, YYNGEE. The CDR3, as DNA: TGTGCCAGCAGCGTAGTTAGCACAGATACGCAGTATTTT. Translating gives CASSVVSTDTQYF. The whole variable domain, filled in from reference TRBV9 and TRBJ2-3, reads DSGVTQTPKHLITATGQRVTLRCSPRSGDLSVYWYQQSLDQGLQFLIQYYNGEERAKGNILERFSAQQFPDLHSELNLSSLELGDSALYFCASSVVSTDTQYFGPGTRLTVL.

For the CDR3, the DNA is TGTGTCTTAGGGGGACAAGACCAGCCGGACTATGGCTACACCTTC. Its protein product is CVLGGQDQPDYGYTF. The rearrangement joins TRBV5-4 to TRBJ1-2; possibly TRBD1 for D (6 bases). This CDR3 has 15 amino acids. CDR1 is SGHNT and CDR2 is YYREEE in the germline V gene (reference sequence).

This chain joins TRBV7-6 and TRBJ2-1, with 9 positions matching TRBD2. Trimming took 8 bases from V and 5 from J; bases not matched to a gene: 16. The length of the CDR3 is 17 residues. Germline V gene data show CDR1 as SGHVS and CDR2 as FNYEAQ. For the CDR3, the DNA is TGTGCCAGCCGTCCTGATCTGGGGCGCGGGGGGGACAATGAGCAGTTCTTC. Translated: CASRPDLGRGGDNEQFF.

The gene calls are TRBV15 and TRBJ2-7; TRBD2 agrees at 12 bases. Losses at the gene ends were 1 base for V and 4 bases for J; bases not matched to a gene: 11. The CDR3 extends over 18 amino acids. CDR1 is LNHNV, CDR2 YYDKDF, per germline (reference sequence). DNA for the CDR3: TGTGCCACCAGCAGAGCTGCGCTAGCGGGAGGGGGATCTTACGAGCAGTACTTC. Protein sequence: CATSRAALAGGGSYEQYF.

This clonotype was counted between two and nine times. V usage is TRBV6-2 or TRBV6-3 and J usage is TRBJ2-5; possible D gene TRBD2, 6 bases. Trimming took 0 bases from V and 5 from J, leaving 13 bases between them. The CDR3 has 15 amino acids. Per germline, CDR1 MNHEY and CDR2 SVGEGT. The CDR3: CASSYSIGSGETQYF. The DNA for the CDR3 is TGTGCCAGCAGTTACTCGATCGGGAGCGGTGAGACCCAGTACTTC.

This clonotype was detected only a few times. The chain joins TRBV7-2 to TRBJ2-5; the D is unclear. Trimming cost V 3 bases and J 2 bases, with 10 bases left between them. CDR1 is SGHTA, CDR2 FQGNSA, per germline. This CDR3 is built from 14 residues. Here the CDR3 reads CASSFQRSQETQYF. The CDR3 DNA follows: TGTGCCAGCAGCTTCCAGAGGTCTCAAGAGACCCAGTACTTC.

V gene TRBV27 combines with J gene TRBJ2-1, with no clear D. This CDR3 has 11 amino acids. Per germline, CDR1 MNHEY and CDR2 SMNVEV (reference sequence). V was cut by 8 bases and J by 5 bases, with 7 bases left in between. The CDR3 protein is CASGTHNEQFF. For the CDR3, the DNA is TGTGCCAGCGGAACCCACAATGAGCAGTTCTTC.

V gene TRBV6-1 combines with J gene TRBJ1-6; no definite D call. The CDR3 has 12 amino acids. The germline gives CDR1 MNHNS, CDR2 SASEGT. Trimming removed 1 base at V and 9 bases at J, with 4 bases between. CDR3 DNA sequence: TGTGCCAGCAGTGAAGAGCCTTCACCCCTCCACTTT. Its translation is CASSEEPSPLHF.

This clonotype was seen only a few times. The chain links TRBV7-2 to TRBJ2-7; 10 bases match TRBD2. The CDR3 loop spans 14 amino acids. V shed 3 bases, J shed 1 base, and the junction held 0 bases outside the gene matches. The germline gives CDR1 SGHTA, CDR2 FQGNSA. The CDR3 loop reads CASSFSGRSYEQYF. CDR3 nucleotides: TGTGCCAGCAGCTTTAGCGGGAGGTCCTACGAGCAGTACTTC. Combining the CDR3 with reference TRBV7-2 and TRBJ2-7 gives the whole variable domain GAGVSQSPSNKVTEKGKDVELRCDPISGHTALYWYRQSLGQGLEFLIYFQGNSAPDKSGLPSDRFSAERTGGSVSTLTIQRTQQEDSAVYLCASSFSGRSYEQYFGPGTRLTVT.

This chain uses TRBV6-5 with TRBJ1-4; D is ambiguous. The CDR3 is 13 residues long. The ends were cut back, 4 bases at V and 7 bases at J, with 10 bases in the middle. CDR1 and CDR2 from the germline V gene are MNHEY and SVGAGI. The CDR3 region is CASSSDKSEKLFF. DNA of the CDR3: TGTGCCAGCAGTTCCGACAAGAGTGAAAAACTGTTTTTT.